This T cell receptor (beta chain) is from a study of T cell responses to AZD1222 COVID-19 vaccine. Study-wide findings and caveats: Reportedly, nearly half the spike-specific TCRs target unmutated variant regions. Sampled repertoires all dated from after the peak T cell response.

Data came from immunoSEQ multiplex PCR; TCRdb stores just in-frame clones and leaves some out. The table records some 180,000 clones, approximately 91% of them present only once. There are many counts of this clone. Its target is not known. V was pared by 6 bases and J by 7 bases, with 16 bases between. CDR3 length: 15 amino acids. Germline values: CDR1 MDHEN, CDR2 SYDVKM. The rearrangement links TRBV28 to TRBJ1-6; the D gene is possibly TRBD1 (5 bases). This sample comprised peripheral blood, obtained 28 days after the second AZD1222 dose. This TCR came from an adult who received the AZD1222 COVID-19 vaccine. This CDR3 is CASRTIPDTNSPLHF. The DNA of the CDR3 is TGTGCCAGCAGAACAATACCGGACACGAATTCACCCCTCCACTTT. Supplemented by reference TRBV28 and TRBJ1-6, the full variable domain reads DVKVTQSSRYLVKRTGEKVFLECVQDMDHENMFWYRQDPGLGLRLIYFSYDVKMKEKGDIPEGYSVSREKKERFSLILESASTNQTSMYLCASRTIPDTNSPLHFGNGTRLTVT.